The 26 T cell receptor beta chains below were found in one sample sequenced in a study of human T cells and chemical hapten exposure. TCRdb re-called the RACE reads with MiXCR, one entry per CDR3 protein. Found here are about 340,000 distinct CDR3 sequences, approximately 6.9% of them singletons; the top ten hold around 8.2%. Time point: patch test 1, 2 weeks after DPC sensitization. Treatment reported: therapeutic diphenylcyclopropenone sensitization with weekly scalp DPC. Source: whole blood, taken in connection with sensitization to the hapten diphenylcyclopropenone (DPC). The receptors were gathered from a young woman with alopecia areata. Some clones in this sample may be carry-over from other donors' samples.

Many counts were recorded for this clonotype. The V and J genes are TRBV7-2 and TRBJ2-6; 8 nucleotides align to TRBD1. The V gene end was trimmed by 4 bases and the J gene end by 3 bases; junction bases not matched to a gene: 20. The germline V gene encodes CDR1 SGHTA and CDR2 FQGNSA. The CDR3 covers 21 residues. The CDR3 DNA follows: TGTGCCAGCAGCTCGCCGGGCAAGCCGGGACAGGACCGTGATGGGGCCAACGTCCTGACTTTC. The encoded protein is CASSSPGKPGQDRDGANVLTF.

This clonotype was counted between two and nine times. This rearrangement joins TRBV24-1 to TRBJ2-1; tentative D call: TRBD1 (7 bases). CDR1 and CDR2 (germline): KGHDR, SFDVKD. Trimming cost V 5 bases and J 4 bases, with 14 bases left between them. The CDR3 loop spans 15 amino acids. The CDR3 bases are TGTGCCACCAGTGTAAGGCAGGGGGGATACAATGAGCAGTTCTTC. Translation gives CATSVRQGGYNEQFF.

The rearrangement links TRBV28 to TRBJ1-5; 10 bases map to TRBD1. The junction had 5 bases not matched to a gene; V was cut back by 5 bases and J by 7 bases. The CDR3 is 14 residues long. Looked up from germline, CDR1 is MDHEN and CDR2 is SYDVKM. The CDR3 reads CASSGTGVEQPQHF. CDR3 DNA: TGTGCCAGCAGTGGGACAGGGGTAGAGCAGCCCCAGCATTTT.

This clonotype was detected ten times or more. The chain couples TRBV27 to TRBJ2-7; 7 positions agree with TRBD1. Germline CDR1 reads MNHEY; CDR2 reads SMNVEV (reference sequence). The length of the CDR3 is 13 residues. V lost 6 bases and J lost 2; bases outside the gene matches: 4. The CDR3 sequence: CASSRDSTYEQYF. The DNA for the CDR3 is TGTGCCAGCAGCCGGGACAGCACCTACGAGCAGTACTTC.

This clonotype came up many times. V usage is TRBV7-8 and J usage is TRBJ2-3, with D unresolved. Per germline, CDR1 SGHVS and CDR2 FQNEAQ. This CDR3 contains 17 residues. V was cut by 3 bases and J by 1 base, with 17 bases left in between. CDR3 protein: CASSFSVSRLGTDTQYF. The CDR3 nucleotides read TGTGCCAGCAGCTTTTCGGTCTCTAGGCTCGGCACAGATACGCAGTATTTT.

The chain employs TRBV24-1 and TRBJ2-5; D tentatively fits TRBD1 or TRBD2 (5 bases each). Trimming pared 5 bases from V and 1 base from J, leaving 7 bases between. This CDR3 is 13 amino acids long. CDR1 is KGHDR, CDR2 SFDVKD, per germline. CDR3 coding DNA: TGTGCCACCAGTGGAGGGACCCAAGAGACCCAGTACTTC. Translated, it gives CATSGGTQETQYF.

This chain links TRBV6-1 with TRBJ2-3; 11 nucleotides line up with TRBD2. Germline V gives CDR1 MNHNS, CDR2 SASEGT. The CDR3 runs to 13 residues. The J segment lost 7 bases and the V segment lost 7 bases, leaving 4 bases of the junction unmatched. CDR3 amino acids: CASISGGAYTQYF. Here the CDR3 DNA reads TGTGCCAGCATTAGCGGGGGGGCCTATACGCAGTATTTT.

This clonotype was observed a few times. The chain combines TRBV6-2 or TRBV6-3 with TRBJ2-3, with TRBD2 matching 12 bases. Germline V gene lookup returns CDR1 MNHEY and CDR2 SVGEGT. This CDR3 contains 16 residues. J was trimmed by 5 bases and V by 4 bases; bases with no gene match: 7. CDR3 residues: CASSFGLAGPQDTQYF. The CDR3 DNA follows: TGTGCCAGCAGTTTTGGACTAGCGGGGCCTCAAGATACGCAGTATTTT.

This sequence joins TRBV5-1 and TRBJ2-5, with D maybe TRBD2 (6 bases). V gave up 3 bases and J gave up 2 bases, with 14 bases separating them. From germline, CDR1 is SGHRS and CDR2 YFSETQ. The CDR3 spans 15 residues. The CDR3 reads CASSSGVAAQETQYF. The CDR3 region has the DNA TGCGCCAGCAGCTCCGGTGTAGCGGCTCAAGAGACCCAGTACTTC.

In its sample, this clonotype was seen many times. The genes are TRBV7-9 and TRBJ1-1; D unclear. CDR1 and CDR2 (germline): SEHNR, FQNEAQ (reference sequence). The germline V and J ends were trimmed by 2 bases and 4 bases, with 11 bases remaining between them. The CDR3 runs 14 residues. CDR3 in DNA: TGTGCCAGCAGCTTACAAGGGCCTTTCACTGAAGCTTTCTTT. Amino acids: CASSLQGPFTEAFF.

This clonotype was counted a few times. The V call is TRBV3-1, the J call TRBJ2-6; D possibly uses TRBD1 or TRBD2 (6 bases each). There are 18 residues in the CDR3. Trimming removed 2 bases from V and 4 bases from J, with 18 bases in between. Germline-derived CDR1 and CDR2 are LGHDT and YNNKEL (reference sequence). Here the CDR3 DNA reads TGTGCCAGCAGCCAACGGACAGAGGGGGGTGAGGGGGCCAACGTCCTGACTTTC. This sequence encodes CASSQRTEGGEGANVLTF.

This clonotype has only a few counts. The chain couples TRBV4-3 to TRBJ1-2, with 8 bases that match TRBD1. With V trimmed by 4 bases and J by 4 bases, 8 bases remained unmatched. This CDR3 contains 15 residues. CDR1 and CDR2 (germline): LGHNA, YSLEER. This CDR3 reads CASSRTDRESYGYTF. DNA for the CDR3: TGCGCCAGCAGCCGGACGGACAGGGAATCCTATGGCTACACCTTC.

Ten or more counts support this clonotype. This rearrangement joins TRBV18 to TRBJ2-3; maybe TRBD2 (7 bases). Per germline, CDR1 KGHSH and CDR2 LQKENI. CDR3 size: 17 residues. V was pared by 0 bases and J by 3 bases, with 16 bases between. This CDR3 is CASSPPQGGGKTDTQYF. DNA for the CDR3: TGTGCCAGCTCACCACCCCAGGGAGGGGGGAAAACAGATACGCAGTATTTT. Full variable domain (rest looked up from reference TRBV18 and TRBJ2-3): NAGVMQNPRHLVRRRGQEARLRCSPMKGHSHVYWYRQLPEEGLKFMVYLQKENIIDESGMPKERFSAEFPKEGPSILRIQQVVRGDSAAYFCASSPPQGGGKTDTQYFGPGTRLTVL.

This clonotype was seen only a few times. The chain carries TRBV14 and TRBJ2-7, with 13 bases that match TRBD2. CDR1 and CDR2 (germline): SGHDN, FVKESK. V trimming: 3 bases; J trimming: 4 bases; junction bases outside the gene matches: 3. This CDR3 region has 15 residues. The CDR3 bases are TGTGCCAGCAGCCAGACTAGCGGGGGGATATACGAGCAGTACTTC. Translation gives CASSQTSGGIYEQYF.

This clonotype came up a few times. The chain employs TRBV2 and TRBJ1-2; 11 bases agree with TRBD1. Trimming at V came to 4 bases and at J to 2 bases, leaving 0 bases not matched to a gene. The CDR3 is made up of 14 amino acids. Per the germline V gene, CDR1 is SNHLY and CDR2 is FYNNEI. DNA for the CDR3: TGTGCCAGCAGTGGGACAGGGGGCAACTATGGCTACACCTTC. It codes for CASSGTGGNYGYTF.

This clonotype was picked up a small number of times. This chain uses TRBV12-3 or TRBV12-4 with TRBJ1-1; D is perhaps TRBD1 (5 bases). The CDR3 covers 10 residues. The germline V and J ends were trimmed by 8 bases and 10 bases, with 11 bases remaining between them. This chain's CDR3 is CASGWRGAFF. CDR3 coding DNA: TGTGCCAGCGGATGGAGGGGAGCTTTCTTT.

The chain uses TRBV4-2 and TRBJ1-2, with TRBD1 matching 8 bases. The V and J ends lost 4 bases and 8 bases, in that order; junction bases with no gene match: 15. In germline, CDR1 is LGHNA, CDR2 YNFKEQ. CDR3 length equals 16 residues. CDR3 residues: CASSPRFPGGINGYTF. The CDR3 nucleotides read TGTGCCAGCAGCCCTCGCTTCCCAGGGGGCATCAACGGCTACACCTTC.

This clonotype occurred a few times. The DNA of the CDR3 is TGTGCCAGCACGGCCCCGGGGAACACTGAAGCTTTCTTT. Translation: CASTAPGNTEAFF. The rearrangement links TRBV6-5 to TRBJ1-1; D ambiguous. This CDR3 is built from 13 residues. CDR1 MNHEY and CDR2 SVGAGI come from the germline V gene. Trimming stripped 7 bases from V and 1 base from J, with 10 bases between.

V usage is TRBV2 and J usage is TRBJ1-6; D uncertain. V lost 7 bases to trimming and J lost 8 bases, with 12 bases between them. The CDR3 runs to 13 residues. In germline, CDR1 is SNHLY, CDR2 FYNNEI. CDR3 sequence: CASKSDRHSPLHF. The CDR3 DNA sequence: TGTGCCAGCAAGTCGGACCGACATTCACCCCTCCACTTT.

In its sample, this clonotype was seen a few times. The chain employs TRBV9 and TRBJ2-3, with 10 bases that match TRBD2. The CDR3 covers 15 residues. Per germline, CDR1 SGDLS and CDR2 YYNGEE. Losses at the gene ends were 2 bases for V and 1 base for J; bases not matched to a gene: 1. The CDR3 DNA sequence: TGTGCCAGCAGCGTCGGACTAGCGGGCACAGATACGCAGTATTTT. Protein product: CASSVGLAGTDTQYF.

This clonotype was counted many times. The chain recombines TRBV7-9 with TRBJ2-5, with TRBD1 matching over 9 bases. Germline-derived CDR1 and CDR2 are SEHNR and FQNEAQ (reference sequence). The trim removed 5 bases at V and 5 bases at J, leaving 12 bases unmatched. The CDR3 runs to 16 residues. CDR3 sequence: CASSPSPDRGLETQYF. The CDR3 DNA reads as TGTGCCAGCAGCCCATCCCCTGACAGGGGGTTGGAGACCCAGTACTTC.

This chain joins TRBV29-1 and TRBJ2-3, with 11 bases aligning to TRBD2. J lost 4 bases, V lost 6 bases, and 9 bases had no gene match. CDR3 size: 15 residues. The germline V gene has CDR1 SQVTM and CDR2 ANQGSEA. CDR3 nucleotide sequence: TGCAGCGTCCCTTTGACTAGCGGGGCATCAGATACGCAGTATTTT. Translation: CSVPLTSGASDTQYF.

The chain carries TRBV13 and TRBJ1-2; 9 bases map to TRBD1. Losses at the gene ends were 4 bases for V and 2 bases for J; bases not matched to a gene: 5. Germline V gene data show CDR1 as PRHDT and CDR2 as FYEKMQ (reference sequence). The CDR3 is 15 amino acids. The CDR3 DNA sequence: TGTGCCAGCAGCTATGGGACAGGGATGAACTATGGCTACACCTTC. It yields the protein CASSYGTGMNYGYTF.

The sample holds a few counts of this clonotype. CDR3 coding DNA: TGCAGCGTTGGGCGGGACAGGGGGCAACCCCAGCATTTT. This sequence encodes CSVGRDRGQPQHF. The genes are TRBV29-1 and TRBJ1-5; the match to TRBD1 covers 12 bases. V trimming: 4 bases; J trimming: 10 bases; junction bases outside the gene matches: 5. This CDR3 has 13 residues. CDR1 and CDR2 (germline): SQVTM, ANQGSEA.

This clonotype was counted between two and nine times. CDR3 residues: CASSLGDRREAFF. The CDR3 DNA reads as TGTGCCAGCAGCTTAGGAGACAGGCGCGAAGCTTTCTTT. The chain uses TRBV7-3 and TRBJ1-1, with TRBD1 as a possible D gene (6 bases). CDR1 SGHTA and CDR2 FQGTGA come from the germline V gene. V was cut by 2 bases and J by 8 bases, with 12 bases left in between. The CDR3 has 13 amino acids.

This clonotype was seen repeatedly, ten times or more. The chain is built from TRBV4-3 and TRBJ2-4, with TRBD1 identical over 11 bases. Germline trimming cut 0 bases from V and 6 bases from J; bases unmatched to any gene: 7. The CDR3 covers 17 residues. Looked up from germline, CDR1 is LGHNA and CDR2 is YSLEER. CDR3 region: CASSQDTRTGGLNIQYF. CDR3 DNA: TGCGCCAGCAGCCAAGACACCCGGACAGGGGGCTTAAACATTCAGTACTTC.